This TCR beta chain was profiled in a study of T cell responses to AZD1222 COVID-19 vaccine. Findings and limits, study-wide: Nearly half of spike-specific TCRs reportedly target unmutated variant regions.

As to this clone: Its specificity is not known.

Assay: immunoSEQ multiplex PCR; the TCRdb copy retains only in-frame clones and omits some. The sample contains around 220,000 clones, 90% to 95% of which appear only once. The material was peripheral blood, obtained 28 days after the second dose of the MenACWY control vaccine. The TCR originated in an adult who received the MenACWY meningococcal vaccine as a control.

CDR3 residues: CASRGTGGPYEQYF. The CDR3 DNA is TGTGCCAGCAGAGGGACAGGGGGACCCTACGAGCAGTACTTC. The rearrangement links TRBV27 to TRBJ2-7, with 11 bases matching TRBD1. The CDR3 length is 14 residues. V shed 6 bases, J shed 2 bases, and the junction held 3 bases outside the gene matches. Germline CDR1 and CDR2: MNHEY and SMNVEV (reference sequence).